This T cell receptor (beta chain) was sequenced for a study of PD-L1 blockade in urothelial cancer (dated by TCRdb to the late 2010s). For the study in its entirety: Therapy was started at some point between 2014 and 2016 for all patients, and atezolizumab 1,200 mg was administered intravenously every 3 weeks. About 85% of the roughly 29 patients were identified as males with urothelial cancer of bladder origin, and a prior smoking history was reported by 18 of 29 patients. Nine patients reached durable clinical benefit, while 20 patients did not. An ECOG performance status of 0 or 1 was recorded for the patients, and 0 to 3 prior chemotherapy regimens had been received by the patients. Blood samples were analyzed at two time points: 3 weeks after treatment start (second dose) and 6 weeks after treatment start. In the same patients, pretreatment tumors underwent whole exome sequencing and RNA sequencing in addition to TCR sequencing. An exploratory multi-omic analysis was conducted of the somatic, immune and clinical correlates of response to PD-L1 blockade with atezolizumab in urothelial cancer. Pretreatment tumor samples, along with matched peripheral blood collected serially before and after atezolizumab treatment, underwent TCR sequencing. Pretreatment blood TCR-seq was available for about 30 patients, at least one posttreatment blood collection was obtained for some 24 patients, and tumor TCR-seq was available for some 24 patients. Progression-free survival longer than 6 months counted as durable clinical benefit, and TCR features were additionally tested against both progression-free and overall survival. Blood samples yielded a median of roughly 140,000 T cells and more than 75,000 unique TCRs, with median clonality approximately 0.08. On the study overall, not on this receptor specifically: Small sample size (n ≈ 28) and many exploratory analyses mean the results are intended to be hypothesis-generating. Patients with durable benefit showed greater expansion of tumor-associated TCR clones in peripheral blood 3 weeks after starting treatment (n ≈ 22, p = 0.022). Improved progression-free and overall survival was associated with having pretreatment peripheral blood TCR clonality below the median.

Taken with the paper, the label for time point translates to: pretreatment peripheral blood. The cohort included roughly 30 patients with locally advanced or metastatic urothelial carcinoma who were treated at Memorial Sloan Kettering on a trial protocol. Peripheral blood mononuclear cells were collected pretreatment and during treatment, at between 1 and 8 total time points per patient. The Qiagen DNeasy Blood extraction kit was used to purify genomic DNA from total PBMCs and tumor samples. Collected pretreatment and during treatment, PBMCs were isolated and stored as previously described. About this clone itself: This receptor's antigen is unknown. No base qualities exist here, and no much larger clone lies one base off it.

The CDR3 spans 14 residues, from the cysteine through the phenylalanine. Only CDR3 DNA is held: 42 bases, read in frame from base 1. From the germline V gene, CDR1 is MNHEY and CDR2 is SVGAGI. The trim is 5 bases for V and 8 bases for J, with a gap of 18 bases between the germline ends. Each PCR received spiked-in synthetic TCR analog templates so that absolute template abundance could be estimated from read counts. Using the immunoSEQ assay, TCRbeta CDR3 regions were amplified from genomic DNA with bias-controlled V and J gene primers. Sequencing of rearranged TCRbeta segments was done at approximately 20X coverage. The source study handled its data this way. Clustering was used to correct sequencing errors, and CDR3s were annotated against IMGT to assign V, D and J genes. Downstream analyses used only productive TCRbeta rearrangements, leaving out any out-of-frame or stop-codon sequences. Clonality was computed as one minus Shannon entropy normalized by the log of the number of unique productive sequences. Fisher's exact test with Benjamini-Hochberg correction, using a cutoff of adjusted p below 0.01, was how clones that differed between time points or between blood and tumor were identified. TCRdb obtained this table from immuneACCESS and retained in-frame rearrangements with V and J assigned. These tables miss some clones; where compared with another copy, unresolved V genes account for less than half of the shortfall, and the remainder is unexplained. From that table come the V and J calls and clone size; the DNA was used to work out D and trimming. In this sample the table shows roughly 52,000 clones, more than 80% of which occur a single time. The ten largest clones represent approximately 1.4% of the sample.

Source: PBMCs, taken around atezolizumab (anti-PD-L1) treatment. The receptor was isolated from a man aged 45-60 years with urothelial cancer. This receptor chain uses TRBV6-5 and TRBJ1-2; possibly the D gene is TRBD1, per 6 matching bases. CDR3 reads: CASSTEDSVGGYTF. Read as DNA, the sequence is TGTGCCAGCAGTACAGAGGACAGTGTGGGGGGCTACACCTTC.